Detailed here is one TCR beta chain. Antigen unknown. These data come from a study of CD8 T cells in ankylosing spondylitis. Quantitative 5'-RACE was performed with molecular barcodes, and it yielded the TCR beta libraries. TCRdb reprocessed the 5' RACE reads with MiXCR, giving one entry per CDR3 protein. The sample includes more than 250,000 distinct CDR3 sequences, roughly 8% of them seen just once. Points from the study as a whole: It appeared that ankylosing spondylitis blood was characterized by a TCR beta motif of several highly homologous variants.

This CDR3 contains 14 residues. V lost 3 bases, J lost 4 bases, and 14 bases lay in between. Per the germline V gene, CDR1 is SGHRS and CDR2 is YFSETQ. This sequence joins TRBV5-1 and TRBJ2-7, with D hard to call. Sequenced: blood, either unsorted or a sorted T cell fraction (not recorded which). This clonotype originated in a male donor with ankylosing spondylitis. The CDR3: CASSSTQSGYEQYF. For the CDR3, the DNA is TGCGCCAGCAGCTCAACGCAGAGTGGGTACGAGCAGTACTTC.